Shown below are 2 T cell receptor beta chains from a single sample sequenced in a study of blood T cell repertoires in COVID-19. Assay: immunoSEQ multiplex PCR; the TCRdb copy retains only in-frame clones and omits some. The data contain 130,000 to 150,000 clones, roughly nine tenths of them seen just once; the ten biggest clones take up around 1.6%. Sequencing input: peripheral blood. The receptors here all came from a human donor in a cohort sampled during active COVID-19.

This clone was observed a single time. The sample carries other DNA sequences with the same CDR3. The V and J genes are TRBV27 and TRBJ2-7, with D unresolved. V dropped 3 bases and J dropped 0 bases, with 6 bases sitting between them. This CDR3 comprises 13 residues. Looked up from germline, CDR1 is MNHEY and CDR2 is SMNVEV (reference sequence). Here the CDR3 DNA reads TGTGCCAGCAGTTTCTCTAGCTCCTACGAGCAGTACTTC. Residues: CASSFSSSYEQYF.

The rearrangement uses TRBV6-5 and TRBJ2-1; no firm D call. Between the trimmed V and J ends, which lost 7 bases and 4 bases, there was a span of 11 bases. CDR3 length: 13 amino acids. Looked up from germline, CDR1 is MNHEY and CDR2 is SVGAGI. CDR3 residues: CASTPTLYNEQFF. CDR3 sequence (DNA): TGTGCCAGCACCCCGACTCTTTACAATGAGCAGTTCTTC.